What follows describes a single T cell receptor (beta chain). Its specificity is not known. The data were taken from a study of PD-L1 blockade in urothelial cancer. Whole-study context: About nine tenths of the roughly 29 patients were men with bladder-origin urothelial cancer.

The germline V and J ends were trimmed by 2 bases and 7 bases, with 11 bases remaining between them. Germline CDR1 is ENHRY and CDR2 is SYGVKD. The CDR3 totals 14 residues. TCRdb's copy holds only in-frame clones and misses some; the assay was immunoSEQ multiplex PCR. This sample yields 1,300 or so clones, of which 30% to 45% are seen a single time; about 8.3% belongs to the top ten. General observations from the study: Sequencing used one FFPE tumor sample per patient (not collected right before treatment).

The sequence derives from a man aged 55 to 70 with urothelial cancer. The J gene is TRBJ1-4, the V gene TRBV10-3, with D possibly being TRBD1 (5 bases). Sequenced here: tumor tissue, sampled before atezolizumab (anti-PD-L1) treatment. In DNA form, the CDR3 reads TGTGCCATCAGTGAGCAGGGTGGGAGTGAAAAACTGTTTTTT. Translating it yields CAISEQGGSEKLFF.